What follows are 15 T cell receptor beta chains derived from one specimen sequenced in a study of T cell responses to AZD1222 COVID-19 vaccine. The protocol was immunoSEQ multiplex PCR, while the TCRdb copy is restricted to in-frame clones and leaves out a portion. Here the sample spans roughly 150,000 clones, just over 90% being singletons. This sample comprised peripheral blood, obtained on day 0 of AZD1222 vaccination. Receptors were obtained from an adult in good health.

Here the CDR3 DNA reads TGTGCCTGGGGGGCCGGGGGCACAGATACGCAGTATTTT. Translating it yields CAWGAGGTDTQYF. The V gene is TRBV30, the J gene TRBJ2-3; D tentatively fits TRBD1 or TRBD2 (5 bases each). Trimming took off 5 bases at V and 1 base at J, with 10 bases between the two ends. The germline V gene has CDR1 GTSNPN and CDR2 SVGIG (reference sequence). The CDR3 contains 13 residues.

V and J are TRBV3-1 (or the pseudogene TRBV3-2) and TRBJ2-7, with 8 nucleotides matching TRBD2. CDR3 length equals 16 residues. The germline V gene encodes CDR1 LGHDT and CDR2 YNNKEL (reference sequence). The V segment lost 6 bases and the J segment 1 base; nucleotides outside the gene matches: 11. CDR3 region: CASSSELAGPSYEQYF. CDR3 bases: TGTGCCAGCAGTTCGGAATTAGCGGGGCCATCCTACGAGCAGTACTTC.

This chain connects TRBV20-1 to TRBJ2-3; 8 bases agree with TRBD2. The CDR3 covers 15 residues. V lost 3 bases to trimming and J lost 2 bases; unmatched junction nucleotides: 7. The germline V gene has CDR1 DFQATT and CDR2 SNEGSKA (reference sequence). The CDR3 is CSASKGAGDTDTQYF. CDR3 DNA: TGCAGTGCTAGTAAGGGAGCGGGGGACACAGATACGCAGTATTTT.

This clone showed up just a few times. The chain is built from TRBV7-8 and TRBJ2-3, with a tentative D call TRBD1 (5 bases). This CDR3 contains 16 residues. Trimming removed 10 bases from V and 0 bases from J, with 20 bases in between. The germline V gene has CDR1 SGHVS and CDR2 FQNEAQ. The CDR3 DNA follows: TGTGCCACCCGCTGGGGTGGGGCAGGGAGCACAGATACGCAGTATTTT. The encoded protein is CATRWGGAGSTDTQYF.

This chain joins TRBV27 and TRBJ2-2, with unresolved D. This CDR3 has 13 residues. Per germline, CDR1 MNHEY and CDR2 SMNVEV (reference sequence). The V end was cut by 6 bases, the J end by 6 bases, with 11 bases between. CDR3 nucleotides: TGTGCCAGCAGCCAGAGCCCCGCCGGGGAGCTGTTTTTT. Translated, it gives CASSQSPAGELFF.

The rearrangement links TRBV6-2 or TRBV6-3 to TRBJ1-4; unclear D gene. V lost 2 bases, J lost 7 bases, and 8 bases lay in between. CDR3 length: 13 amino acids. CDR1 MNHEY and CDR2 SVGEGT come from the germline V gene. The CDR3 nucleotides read TGTGCCAGCAGTTACGACAAGAGTGAAAAACTGTTTTTT. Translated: CASSYDKSEKLFF.

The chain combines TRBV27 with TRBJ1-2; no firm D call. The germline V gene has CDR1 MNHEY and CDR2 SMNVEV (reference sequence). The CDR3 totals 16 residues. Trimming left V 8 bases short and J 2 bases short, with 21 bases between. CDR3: CASGSPVGLANYGYTF. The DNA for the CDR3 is TGTGCCAGCGGGTCTCCGGTGGGCTTAGCGAACTATGGCTACACCTTC.

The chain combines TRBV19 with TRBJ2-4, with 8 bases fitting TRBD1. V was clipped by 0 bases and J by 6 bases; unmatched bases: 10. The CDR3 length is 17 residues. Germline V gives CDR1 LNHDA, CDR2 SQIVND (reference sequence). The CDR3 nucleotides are TGTGCCAGTAGTATAGATGGGACAGGTGGAGGGCTAAACATTCAGTACTTC. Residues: CASSIDGTGGGLNIQYF.

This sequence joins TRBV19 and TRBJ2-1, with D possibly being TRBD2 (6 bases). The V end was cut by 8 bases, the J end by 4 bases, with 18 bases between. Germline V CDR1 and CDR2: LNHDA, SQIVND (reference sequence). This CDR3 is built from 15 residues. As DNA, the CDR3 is TGTGCCAGTGGGAGGATGTTAGGCCCTTACAATGAGCAGTTCTTC. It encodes CASGRMLGPYNEQFF. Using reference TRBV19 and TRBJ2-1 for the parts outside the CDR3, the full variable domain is DGGITQSPKYLFRKEGQNVTLSCEQNLNHDAMYWYRQDPGQGLRLIYYSQIVNDFQKGDIAEGYSVSREKKESFPLTVTSAQKNPTAFYLCASGRMLGPYNEQFFGPGTRLTVL.

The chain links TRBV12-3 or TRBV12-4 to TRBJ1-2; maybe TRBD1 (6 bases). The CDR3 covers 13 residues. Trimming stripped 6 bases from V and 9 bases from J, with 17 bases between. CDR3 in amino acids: CASRLNREQSYTF. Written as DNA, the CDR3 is TGTGCCAGCAGACTTAACAGGGAACAGAGCTACACCTTC.

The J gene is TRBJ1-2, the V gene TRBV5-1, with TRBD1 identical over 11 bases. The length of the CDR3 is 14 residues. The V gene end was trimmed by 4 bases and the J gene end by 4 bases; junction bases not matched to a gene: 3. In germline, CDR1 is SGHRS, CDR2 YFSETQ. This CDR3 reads CASSPGQGGYGYTF. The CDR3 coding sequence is TGCGCCAGCAGCCCGGGACAGGGGGGCTATGGCTACACCTTC.

CDR3 DNA sequence: TGCGCCAGCAGCCAAGATAGCCGCGGCGAACAGCCCCAGCATTTT. Translated, it gives CASSQDSRGEQPQHF. The V and J genes are TRBV4-1 and TRBJ1-5, with no clear D. The CDR3 extends over 15 amino acids. The V gene lost 0 bases and the J gene lost 7 bases, with 13 bases spanning the gap. CDR1 MGHRA and CDR2 YSYEKL come from the germline V gene.

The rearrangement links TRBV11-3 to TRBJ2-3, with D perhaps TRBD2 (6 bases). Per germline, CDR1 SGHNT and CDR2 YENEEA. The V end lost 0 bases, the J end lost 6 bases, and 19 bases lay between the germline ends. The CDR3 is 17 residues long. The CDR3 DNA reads TGTGCCAGCAGCTTAGATGGAAATAGCGGTCGGCCGGATACGCAGTATTTT. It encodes CASSLDGNSGRPDTQYF. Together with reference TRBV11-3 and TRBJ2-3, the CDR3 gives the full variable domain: EAGVVQSPRYKIIEKKQPVAFWCNPISGHNTLYWYLQNLGQGPELLIRYENEEAVDDSQLPKDRFSAERLKGVDSTLKIQPAELGDSAVYLCASSLDGNSGRPDTQYFGPGTRLTVL.

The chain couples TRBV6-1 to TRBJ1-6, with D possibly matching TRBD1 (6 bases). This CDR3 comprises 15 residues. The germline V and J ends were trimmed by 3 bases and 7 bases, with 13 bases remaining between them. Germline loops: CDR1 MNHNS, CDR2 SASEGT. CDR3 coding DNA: TGTGCCAGCAGTGACCTGGGGGCCCAGAATTCACCCCTCCACTTT. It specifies CASSDLGAQNSPLHF.

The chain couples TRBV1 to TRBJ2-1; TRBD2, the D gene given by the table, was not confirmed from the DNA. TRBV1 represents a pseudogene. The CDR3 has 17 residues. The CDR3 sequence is CTSSQVPGGNAYNEQFF. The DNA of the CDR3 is TGCACCAGCAGCCAAGTTCCGGGGGGGAACGCTTACAATGAGCAGTTCTTC.